This T cell receptor beta chain was identified in a study of shared clonotypes between healthy human individuals. General study findings and limits: Estimated richness was generally greater in naive than memory subsets. Clonotypes not shared had lower generation probabilities than those common to all four donors.

This CDR3 contains 13 residues. Germline values: CDR1 WSHSY, CDR2 SAAADI. V shed 6 bases and J 2 bases; nucleotides not matched to a gene: 3. Method: immunoSEQ multiplex PCR; TCRdb's copy keeps in-frame clones and lacks some. The data show some 320,000 clones, with roughly 87% seen just once and around 15% held by the top ten. In regard to this clone: Its antigen is not known.

The gene calls are TRBV10-2 and TRBJ2-7; TRBD1 aligns across 8 bases. The receptor comes from a man between 18 and 35 years old in good health. Material: memory CD8+ T cells sorted from blood. As to subset: CD45RO+ cells pooled with CCR7-negative TemRA cells. The CDR3 DNA is TGCGCCAGCAGGGACAGGGAAACCTACGAGCAGTACTTC. The encoded protein is CASRDRETYEQYF.